Sequencing of this T cell receptor (beta chain) was carried out in a study of cytomegalovirus exposure and HLA in healthy donors. The CDR3 contains 16 residues. Germline V gene data show CDR1 as SGHAT and CDR2 as FQNNGV. V dropped 0 bases and J dropped 2 bases, with 14 bases sitting between them. General study points: Subsequent analysis revealed that first-cohort TCR clusters tended to co-occur in the approximately 120 validation repertoires.

About this clone itself: Its specificity is unknown.

The repertoire was sequenced with immunoSEQ multiplex PCR; TCRdb's copy has only in-frame clones and lacks some. The data show a few hundred thousand clones, approximately 90% seen once. Input material: PBMCs. This receptor was obtained from a woman aged 18-35 years in good health and CMV-seronegative. The J gene is TRBJ2-7, the V gene TRBV11-2, with D uncertain. This CDR3 is CASSLDQATHTYEQYF. The CDR3, as DNA: TGTGCCAGCAGCTTAGATCAGGCTACCCACACCTACGAGCAGTACTTC.